The next 27 T cell receptor beta chains were all read from a single sample in a study of control samples from healthy donors and cancer patients. Repertoires were generated with immunoSEQ multiplex PCR, while TCRdb's copy carries only in-frame clones and drops some. Of 140,000 or so clones listed, about 91% are singletons. The specimen was blood. The receptor set was obtained from a man aged 25 to 40 in good health.

The chain is built from TRBV27 and TRBJ2-5; possible D gene TRBD2, 5 bases. The V gene lost 1 base and the J gene lost 7 bases, with 10 bases spanning the gap. In germline, CDR1 is MNHEY, CDR2 SMNVEV (reference sequence). This CDR3 comprises 13 residues. The CDR3 nucleotides are TGTGCCAGCAGTTTATGGGCACTAGGGACCCAGTACTTC. Protein: CASSLWALGTQYF.

This chain links TRBV5-1 with TRBJ2-7; D not resolved. The germline V and J ends were trimmed by 4 bases and 2 bases, with 16 bases remaining between them. Germline assignment: CDR1 SGHRS and CDR2 YFSETQ. CDR3 size: 15 residues. This CDR3 reads CASSGWKDGTYEQYF. The CDR3 nucleotides are TGCGCCAGCAGCGGCTGGAAGGACGGTACCTACGAGCAGTACTTC. Together with reference TRBV5-1 and TRBJ2-7, the CDR3 gives the full variable domain: KAGVTQTPRYLIKTRGQQVTLSCSPISGHRSVSWYQQTPGQGLQFLFEYFSETQRNKGNFPGRFSGRQFSNSRSEMNVSTLELGDSALYLCASSGWKDGTYEQYFGPGTRLTVT.

The rearrangement links TRBV7-9 to TRBJ1-6, with a possible D match to TRBD1 (5 bases). V gave up 5 bases and J gave up 6 bases, with 14 bases separating them. This CDR3 comprises 15 residues. Germline V gives CDR1 SEHNR, CDR2 FQNEAQ (reference sequence). CDR3 bases: TGTGCCAGCAGCCCCCTCGCAGGGCCTAATTCACCCCTCCACTTT. Its protein is CASSPLAGPNSPLHF.

The chain carries TRBV10-2 and TRBJ2-2; no firm D call. The length of the CDR3 is 14 residues. V lost 5 bases, J lost 5 bases, and 12 bases lay in between. The germline V gene has CDR1 WSHSY and CDR2 SAAADI. CDR3 amino acids: CASSLRLGTGELFF. Written as DNA, the CDR3 is TGCGCCAGCAGTCTCAGATTGGGTACCGGGGAGCTGTTTTTT.

The chain is built from TRBV5-1 and TRBJ1-6, with 9 bases that match TRBD1. Germline CDR1 and CDR2: SGHRS and YFSETQ. The CDR3 is 14 residues long. V lost 4 bases to trimming and J lost 8 bases; unmatched junction nucleotides: 4. CDR3 DNA: TGCGCCAGCAGCGCGGGACAGGGCGATTCACCCCTCCACTTT. Its translation: CASSAGQGDSPLHF.

The genes are TRBV9 and TRBJ2-1; D remains unclear. Germline V gene lookup returns CDR1 SGDLS and CDR2 YYNGEE. V dropped 0 bases and J dropped 8 bases, with 12 bases sitting between them. This CDR3 comprises 14 residues. The CDR3 sequence is CASSVGGLGDEQFF. In DNA, the CDR3 is TGTGCCAGCAGCGTAGGTGGGCTTGGGGATGAGCAGTTCTTC.

The chain has TRBV7-9 and TRBJ2-1; 9 bases fit TRBD2. CDR1 is SEHNR and CDR2 is FQNEAQ in the germline V gene (reference sequence). The CDR3 consists of 13 residues. The V segment lost 1 base and the J segment 12 bases; nucleotides outside the gene matches: 4. Written as DNA, the CDR3 is TGTGCCAGCAGCTTAGTGGCGGGGGGGTGGCAGTTCTTC. Translated: CASSLVAGGWQFF.

The chain is built from TRBV28 and TRBJ1-4; perhaps TRBD1 as D (6 bases). The CDR3 sequence is 14 residues long. The germline V and J ends were trimmed by 7 bases and 8 bases, with 17 bases remaining between them. CDR1 MDHEN and CDR2 SYDVKM come from the germline V gene. CDR3 coding DNA: TGTGCCAGCAAAATAGGGGGGGCGCAAGAAAAACTGTTTTTT. Protein sequence: CASKIGGAQEKLFF.

This sequence joins TRBV6-1 and TRBJ1-1; D is unresolved. The CDR3 contains 15 residues. V dropped 1 base and J dropped 1 base, with 10 bases sitting between them. Per the germline V gene, CDR1 is MNHNS and CDR2 is SASEGT. The CDR3: CASSEVLAKNTEAFF. The CDR3 DNA reads as TGTGCCAGCAGTGAAGTTTTAGCAAAGAACACTGAAGCTTTCTTT.

The chain links TRBV9 to TRBJ2-5; 10 bases are a match to TRBD1. The CDR3 covers 15 residues. The germline gives CDR1 SGDLS, CDR2 YYNGEE. After removal of 3 bases from V and 5 bases from J, the junction contained 7 bases not matched to a gene. The DNA of the CDR3 is TGTGCCAGCAGCGGAGACAGGGGGCGCGGTGAGACCCAGTACTTC. Amino acids: CASSGDRGRGETQYF.

The V call is TRBV5-5, the J call TRBJ1-5; TRBD1 is a possible D gene (5 bases). Germline V CDR1 and CDR2: SGHKS, YYEKEE (reference sequence). The CDR3 spans 16 residues. V lost 4 bases to trimming and J lost 4 bases, with 18 bases between them. Written as DNA, the CDR3 is TGTGCCAGCAGCAGTCAGTGGGCAGGGCCTAATCAGCCCCAGCATTTT. It encodes CASSSQWAGPNQPQHF.

The chain recombines TRBV28 with TRBJ2-7; TRBD1 might be the D (6 bases). This CDR3 has 14 residues. V shed 5 bases and J shed 2 bases, with 13 bases lying between them. The V gene's germline CDR1 is MDHEN and CDR2 SYDVKM. The CDR3 reads CASSGQLGPYEQYF. In DNA form, the CDR3 reads TGTGCCAGCAGTGGACAGCTGGGACCCTACGAGCAGTACTTC.

The rearrangement uses TRBV11-2 and TRBJ1-1; D gene uncertain. The length of the CDR3 is 14 residues. Trimming shortened V by 0 bases and J by 3 bases, and 8 bases separated the two germline ends. Per germline, CDR1 SGHAT and CDR2 FQNNGV. Here the CDR3 DNA reads TGTGCCAGCAGCTTAGAGTTCGGGGACACTGAAGCTTTCTTT. Its protein is CASSLEFGDTEAFF.

The J gene is TRBJ2-7, the V gene TRBV20-1, with D uncertain. The CDR3 runs 11 residues. The germline V gene has CDR1 DFQATT and CDR2 SNEGSKA (reference sequence). V was clipped by 1 base and J by 3 bases, with 4 bases between them. The CDR3 is CSARVSYEQYF. DNA of the CDR3: TGCAGTGCTAGAGTTAGCTACGAGCAGTACTTC.

The V gene is TRBV5-4, the J gene TRBJ2-1; 8 bases are a match to TRBD2. Germline V CDR1 and CDR2: SGHNT, YYREEE (reference sequence). Losses at the gene ends were 4 bases for V and 2 bases for J; bases not matched to a gene: 8. CDR3 length equals 16 residues. The CDR3 sequence is CASSLNGLAAYNEQFF. CDR3 coding DNA: TGTGCCAGCAGCCTTAACGGACTAGCCGCCTACAATGAGCAGTTCTTC.

V usage is TRBV9 and J usage is TRBJ2-7; D perhaps matches TRBD1 (6 bases). V was cut by 1 base and J by 2 bases, with 13 bases left in between. Germline V gene lookup returns CDR1 SGDLS and CDR2 YYNGEE. This CDR3 has 15 amino acids. The CDR3 reads CASSVKGTPAYEQYF. In nucleotides, the CDR3 is TGTGCCAGCAGCGTAAAAGGGACACCGGCCTACGAGCAGTACTTC.

The V call is TRBV28, the J call TRBJ1-3; D is unresolved. V was cut by 5 bases and J by 7 bases, with 9 bases left in between. The germline CDR1 and CDR2 sequences are MDHEN and SYDVKM. This CDR3 spans 12 amino acids. CDR3 nucleotide sequence: TGTGCCAGCAGTCCCGTCGGGAACACCATATATTTT. Its translation is CASSPVGNTIYF.

The chain combines TRBV27 with TRBJ1-1; 10 bases line up with TRBD1. CDR3 length: 15 residues. Trimming cost V 5 bases and J 4 bases; bases outside gene matches: 7. Per germline, CDR1 MNHEY and CDR2 SMNVEV (reference sequence). CDR3 in amino acids: CASSRTGGESTEAFF. The CDR3 nucleotides are TGTGCCAGCAGTAGGACAGGGGGGGAAAGCACTGAAGCTTTCTTT.

The rearrangement uses TRBV27 and TRBJ1-3, with D maybe TRBD1 (6 bases). CDR3 length: 15 amino acids. Per germline, CDR1 MNHEY and CDR2 SMNVEV (reference sequence). V lost 5 bases, J lost 0 bases, and 11 bases lay in between. CDR3 loop: CASSPGQSSGNTIYF. As DNA, the CDR3 is TGTGCCAGCAGTCCAGGACAGAGCTCTGGAAACACCATATATTTT.

The chain employs TRBV9 and TRBJ1-3, with a possible D match to TRBD1 (5 bases). This CDR3 spans 14 amino acids. Germline lookup yields CDR1 SGDLS and CDR2 YYNGEE. Trimming stripped 0 bases from V and 7 bases from J, with 11 bases between. The CDR3 loop reads CASSVGGARNTIYF. The CDR3 region has the DNA TGTGCCAGCAGCGTAGGTGGGGCGCGGAACACCATATATTTT.

V is TRBV6-5 and J is TRBJ1-3, with a tentative D call TRBD1 (6 bases). Trimming removed 7 bases at V and 0 bases at J, with 13 bases between. Germline lookup yields CDR1 MNHEY and CDR2 SVGAGI. The CDR3 spans 15 residues. CDR3 DNA sequence: TGTGCCAGCACCCTGGACAGCCACTCTGGAAACACCATATATTTT. Protein sequence: CASTLDSHSGNTIYF.

The table lists this clone with a count of one. The chain has TRBV3-1 (or the pseudogene TRBV3-2) and TRBJ2-3; tentatively, D is TRBD2 (5 bases). There are 13 residues in the CDR3. Trimming shortened V by 4 bases and J by 1 base, and 6 bases separated the two germline ends. Germline lookup yields CDR1 LGHDT and CDR2 YNNKEL (reference sequence). CDR3 sequence (DNA): TGTGCCAGCAGCCCCGGGGGCACAGATACGCAGTATTTT. It encodes CASSPGGTDTQYF.

This clone was seen a handful of times. This rearrangement joins TRBV5-4 to TRBJ1-2; 8 positions match TRBD1. Germline-derived CDR1 and CDR2 are SGHNT and YYREEE (reference sequence). The J segment lost 9 bases and the V segment lost 1 base, leaving 5 bases of the junction unmatched. The CDR3 sequence is 13 residues long. CDR3 coding DNA: TGTGCCAGCAGCTTGCCGACAGGGGAGAGCTACACCTTC. This translates into CASSLPTGESYTF.

This clone appeared a single time. The chain is built from TRBV6-1 and TRBJ1-3; 7 nucleotides match TRBD1. Germline V lookup: CDR1 MNHNS, CDR2 SASEGT. V was clipped by 4 bases and J by 1 base; unmatched bases: 10. The CDR3 is 17 amino acids. This chain's CDR3 is CASSAQAGGWSGNTIYF. CDR3 in DNA: TGTGCCAGCAGTGCCCAGGCAGGGGGATGGTCTGGAAACACCATATATTTT.

This chain links TRBV9 with TRBJ2-1, with D hard to call. The germline gives CDR1 SGDLS, CDR2 YYNGEE. The CDR3 is made up of 13 amino acids. Trimming took off 0 bases at V and 2 bases at J, with 3 bases between the two ends. As DNA, the CDR3 is TGTGCCAGCAGCGTAGACCCCTACAATGAGCAGTTCTTC. This codes for CASSVDPYNEQFF. The variable domain in full, with the rest retrieved from reference TRBV9 and TRBJ2-1, is DSGVTQTPKHLITATGQRVTLRCSPRSGDLSVYWYQQSLDQGLQFLIQYYNGEERAKGNILERFSAQQFPDLHSELNLSSLELGDSALYFCASSVDPYNEQFFGPGTRLTVL.

The chain combines TRBV4-1 with TRBJ1-1, with D unclear. The V gene lost 3 bases and the J gene lost 5 bases, with 16 bases spanning the gap. The germline V gene encodes CDR1 MGHRA and CDR2 YSYEKL. This CDR3 contains 15 residues. The CDR3 bases are TGCGCCAGCAGCCATAGCCGGGCCGCGGAGACTGAAGCTTTCTTT. Translation gives CASSHSRAAETEAFF.

This chain joins TRBV6-5 and TRBJ1-2; TRBD1 agrees at 10 bases. J was trimmed by 8 bases and V by 5 bases; bases with no gene match: 8. Germline V lookup: CDR1 MNHEY, CDR2 SVGAGI. This CDR3 region has 14 residues. The CDR3 DNA sequence: TGTGCCAGCAGTCAGGGACAGGGGAACGGAGGCTACACCTTC. This gives the protein CASSQGQGNGGYTF.